A selection of T cell receptor beta chains follows, all from one sample in a study of T cell repertoires in cytomegalovirus infection. Each CDR3 protein gets one entry after TCRdb re-called the reads with MiXCR. The data show around 240,000 distinct CDR3 sequences, over 20% seen once. Source material: CD8+ T cells from PBMCs. These receptors all stem from a human donor in good health (CMV status not recorded). Some clones in this sample may be carry-over from other donors' samples. The CDR3 runs from the conserved cysteine through the conserved F or W. A D gene is named only where the DNA matches it firmly. Expanded clones are given a class, and other clones once, few, many or no size at all.

D gene	J gene	V gene	clone size	CDR3 protein	CDR3 DNA
.	TRBJ2-1	TRBV5-6	.	CASSLLMSYNEQFF	TGTGCCAGCAGCTTGCTTATGTCCTACAATGAGCAGTTCTTC
.	TRBJ2-3	TRBV28	many	CASSSQVGTDTQYF	TGTGCCAGCAGTTCCCAGGTGGGGACAGATACGCAGTATTTT
.	TRBJ1-1	TRBV7-6	many	CASSLGSTGGTEAFF	TGTGCCAGCAGCTTAGGCAGCACCGGTGGGACTGAAGCTTTCTTT
TRBD2	TRBJ2-2	TRBV7-6	many	CASRGLAGVLNTGELFF	TGTGCCAGCAGGGGACTAGCGGGGGTCCTGAACACCGGGGAGCTGTTTTTT
TRBD1	TRBJ2-4	TRBV7-8	many	CASSPGTEALAKNIQYF	TGTGCCAGCAGCCCGGGGACAGAAGCTTTAGCCAAAAACATTCAGTACTTC
.	TRBJ2-5	TRBV7-8	few	CASSPVGETQYF	TGTGCCAGCAGCCCGGTGGGGGAGACCCAGTACTTC
TRBD2	TRBJ2-3	TRBV29-1	.	CSAKRDADTQYF	TGCAGCGCCAAGCGGGACGCAGATACGCAGTATTTT
TRBD2	TRBJ2-1	TRBV6-5	many	CASSYGGGGGDEQFF	TGTGCCAGCAGTTACGGCGGGGGAGGAGGGGATGAGCAGTTCTTC
.	TRBJ1-1	TRBV5-1	few	CASSLDLGEAFF	TGCGCCAGCAGCTTGGATTTGGGGGAAGCTTTCTTT
.	TRBJ2-3	TRBV28	few	CASSRPGPDTQYF	TGTGCCAGCAGCCGACCTGGCCCAGATACGCAGTATTTT
.	TRBJ1-1	TRBV7-2	many	CASSPGGRGRSTEAFF	TGTGCCAGCAGCCCTGGGGGCCGGGGAAGGTCCACTGAAGCTTTCTTT
.	TRBJ1-2	TRBV13	once	CASSLGKGLLLNYGYTF	TGTGCCAGCAGCCTTGGAAAGGGGCTCCTATTAAACTATGGCTACACCTTC
.	TRBJ2-5	TRBV12-3/TRBV12-4	few	CASSSGGQGLQETQYF	TGTGCCAGCTCTAGCGGGGGACAGGGCCTCCAAGAGACCCAGTACTTC
.	TRBJ2-7	TRBV7-9	many	CASSGLNSYEQYF	TGTGCCAGCAGCGGGTTGAACTCCTACGAGCAGTACTTC
.	TRBJ1-5	TRBV19	.	CASSMRPRDSNQPQHF	TGTGCCAGTAGTATGAGGCCCAGGGATAGCAATCAGCCCCAGCATTTT
.	TRBJ2-5	TRBV6-6	few	CASSYNQGGTQYF	TGTGCCAGCAGTTACAATCAAGGCGGGACCCAGTACTTC
.	TRBJ1-2	TRBV7-8	.	CASSPATGSYGYTF	TGTGCCAGCAGCCCTGCCACAGGGAGCTATGGCTACACCTTC
.	TRBJ1-1	TRBV7-2	few	CASSLVGGSPEAFF	TGTGCCAGCAGCTTAGTTGGAGGAAGCCCTGAAGCTTTCTTT
.	TRBJ1-1	TRBV7-9	many	CASSPRSPLSAFF	TGTGCCAGCAGCCCCCGGTCCCCCTTATCGGCTTTCTTT
TRBD1	TRBJ2-3	TRBV14	.	CASRDRGKDTQYF	TGTGCCAGCCGGGACAGGGGTAAGGATACGCAGTATTTT
TRBD1	TRBJ1-1	TRBV7-2	many	CASSPRGVEAFF	TGTGCCAGCAGCCCCAGGGGGGTTGAAGCTTTCTTT
.	TRBJ2-1	TRBV6-1	few	CASSYGRGYYNEQFF	TGTGCCAGCAGTTACGGCAGGGGTTACTACAATGAGCAGTTCTTC
TRBD1	TRBJ1-4	TRBV6-5	few	CASSSTGGEKLFF	TGTGCCAGCAGTTCTACAGGGGGGGAGAAACTGTTTTTT
.	TRBJ1-2	TRBV27	.	CASSPRPRGNYGYTF	TGTGCCAGCAGTCCTCGTCCGCGCGGGAACTATGGCTACACCTTC
TRBD1	TRBJ1-1	TRBV6-5	.	CASSYLSPTGSTEAFF	TGTGCCAGCAGTTACCTATCCCCGACAGGGAGCACTGAAGCTTTCTTT
.	TRBJ2-5	TRBV28	many	CASSFNEQETQYF	TGTGCCAGCAGTTTTAACGAACAGGAGACCCAGTACTTC
.	TRBJ2-1	TRBV24-1	.	CATVTGRGEQFF	TGTGCCACCGTGACGGGAAGGGGTGAGCAGTTCTTC
.	TRBJ1-5	TRBV29-1	few	CSVGWGQSPNQPQHF	TGCAGCGTTGGTTGGGGGCAGTCACCCAATCAGCCCCAGCATTTT
TRBD1	TRBJ2-1	TRBV7-3	.	CASSLYPTFGDSSYNEQFF	TGTGCCAGCAGCTTATATCCGACCTTCGGGGACAGCTCCTACAATGAGCAGTTCTTC
TRBD1	TRBJ1-4	TRBV11-2	.	CASSQQGPNEKLFF	TGTGCCAGCAGCCAACAGGGGCCTAATGAAAAACTGTTTTTT
TRBD1	TRBJ1-5	TRBV7-9	few	CASSLSGQGANQPQHF	TGTGCCAGCAGCTTATCAGGACAGGGGGCAAATCAGCCCCAGCATTTT
TRBD2	TRBJ2-1	TRBV9	.	CASSPQGGTSGNNEQFF	TGTGCCAGCAGCCCCCAGGGTGGGACTAGCGGGAACAATGAGCAGTTCTTC
.	TRBJ2-4	TRBV29-1	.	CSVVQGSIQYF	TGCAGCGTTGTACAGGGAAGCATTCAGTACTTC
.	TRBJ1-1	TRBV23-1	many	CASSQSKESDTEAFF	TGCGCCAGCAGTCAATCCAAAGAGAGCGACACTGAAGCTTTCTTT
TRBD1	TRBJ1-2	TRBV4-1	few	CASSHRDRSMNYGYTF	TGCGCCAGCAGCCACCGGGACAGATCTATGAACTATGGCTACACCTTC
TRBD2	TRBJ2-1	TRBV7-9	once	CASSLALAEQFF	TGTGCCAGCAGCTTAGCACTAGCGGAGCAGTTCTTC
TRBD1	TRBJ2-7	TRBV20-1	few	CSADRDRVDYEQYF	TGCAGTGCCGACCGGGACAGGGTTGACTACGAGCAGTACTTC
.	TRBJ2-7	TRBV7-7	many	CASSDSAGEQYF	TGTGCCAGCAGCGATAGTGCGGGTGAGCAGTACTTC
.	TRBJ2-3	TRBV7-8	many	CASSLDSAPTDTQYF	TGTGCCAGCAGCTTAGACTCAGCTCCCACAGATACGCAGTATTTT
TRBD1	TRBJ2-1	TRBV20-1	.	CSADPLDRVRDNEQFF	TGCAGTGCCGATCCCTTGGACAGGGTGCGGGACAATGAGCAGTTCTTC
TRBD2	TRBJ2-5	TRBV20-1	.	CSARALLAGGLQYQETQYF	TGCAGTGCTAGAGCGCTGCTAGCGGGGGGCCTTCAGTACCAAGAGACCCAGTACTTC
.	TRBJ2-2	TRBV12-3/TRBV12-4	many	CASNSWLGTGELFF	TGTGCCAGCAATTCATGGCTAGGCACCGGGGAGCTGTTTTTT
.	TRBJ1-2	TRBV2	.	CASSVGGGDGYTF	TGTGCCAGCAGTGTAGGAGGAGGGGATGGCTACACCTTC
.	TRBJ2-1	TRBV28	many	CASMDNEQFF	TGTGCCAGCATGGACAATGAGCAGTTCTTC
TRBD2	TRBJ2-5	TRBV7-2	many	CASSSTGPAAGVETQYF	TGTGCCAGCAGCTCCACCGGGCCCGCAGCGGGGGTTGAGACCCAGTACTTC
.	TRBJ2-1	TRBV11-2	.	CASSFIMPEQFF	TGTGCCAGCAGCTTCATTATGCCTGAGCAGTTCTTC
TRBD1	TRBJ1-1	TRBV28	few	CASSLQGGGAEAFF	TGTGCCAGCAGTTTACAGGGGGGGGGAGCTGAAGCTTTCTTT
.	TRBJ2-7	TRBV7-2	many	CASSQGPGYEQYF	TGTGCCAGCAGCCAGGGACCGGGGTACGAGCAGTACTTC
.	TRBJ1-1	TRBV20-1	.	CSANQGVNTEAFF	TGCAGTGCAAACCAAGGCGTGAACACTGAAGCTTTCTTT
.	TRBJ1-1	TRBV6-2/TRBV6-3	few	CASSYVGAATEAFF	TGTGCCAGCAGTTACGTCGGGGCGGCCACTGAAGCTTTCTTT
.	TRBJ2-5	TRBV7-2	many	CASSLTRGRETQYF	TGTGCCAGCAGCTTGACGAGGGGGAGAGAGACCCAGTACTTC
.	TRBJ2-5	TRBV24-1	.	CATSDPHRETQYF	TGTGCCACCAGTGACCCCCATAGAGAGACCCAGTACTTC
.	TRBJ2-2	TRBV5-1	few	CASRPTDFGELFF	TGCGCCAGCAGACCGACGGATTTTGGGGAGCTGTTTTTT
.	TRBJ2-7	TRBV12-3/TRBV12-4	few	CASSLQGPRHEQYF	TGTGCCAGCAGTTTACAGGGGCCGCGCCACGAGCAGTACTTC
TRBD1	TRBJ2-7	TRBV14	.	CASSQGLTGYDEQYF	TGTGCCAGCAGCCAAGGCTTGACAGGGTACGACGAGCAGTACTTC
.	TRBJ1-3	TRBV2	.	CASRPPMDTIYF	TGTGCCAGCAGACCGCCCATGGACACCATATATTTT
.	TRBJ1-4	TRBV12-3/TRBV12-4	.	CASSPRVGMGKATNEKLFF	TGTGCCAGCAGTCCTCGGGTGGGCATGGGGAAGGCAACTAATGAAAAACTGTTTTTT